This T cell receptor (beta chain) was documented in a study of cytomegalovirus exposure and HLA in healthy donors. The CDR3 is 16 amino acids. Looked up from germline, CDR1 is SNHLY and CDR2 is FYNNEI. V lost 6 bases to trimming and J lost 2 bases; unmatched junction nucleotides: 7. The PCR was carried out with 60 Vbeta primers and 13 Jbeta primers. Using immunoSEQ multiplex PCR, the repertoire was profiled, and TCRdb retains in-frame clones only, with some absent. The repertoire holds around 130,000 clones, with roughly 74% as singletons. The chain links TRBV2 to TRBJ2-2; 9 bases map to TRBD1. The sequenced material came from PBMCs. This receptor was identified in a man in his forties in good health and CMV-seropositive. The CDR3 nucleotides read TGTGCCAGCAGACCCGGACAGGGGCCTAACACCGGGGAGCTGTTTTTT. It encodes CASRPGQGPNTGELFF.